This TCR beta chain is from a study of blood T cells in healthy people across ages. Study-wide points: No conclusive comparison of naive versus antigen-experienced cells was possible with unsorted PBMCs. Diversity estimates drawn from one million T cells were deemed underestimates. Possibly confounding the expanded clonotype changes was the fact that donor CMV status was unknown.

The CDR3 has 13 residues. Trimming took 10 bases from V and 0 from J, leaving 13 bases between them. CDR1 is MNHEY and CDR2 is SVGAGI in the germline V gene. Sample-barcoded 5' priming and a J-beta primer mix drove a second PCR of 7 to 11 cycles. Each cDNA molecule was tagged by a template-switch adaptor with 12 random nucleotides. TCRdb fed the 5' RACE reads into MiXCR, producing one record per CDR3 protein. This sample has 1.5 million to 2 million distinct CDR3 sequences, with about 49% found just once. This clonotype turned up a few times. Its target is not known. The TCR sequence derives from a woman aged 40 to 55 in good health. The chain couples TRBV6-5 to TRBJ2-7; maybe TRBD2 (5 bases). The specimen sequenced was blood. The CDR3 spells CATGVTASYEQYF. Here the CDR3 DNA reads TGTGCCACCGGGGTGACGGCCTCCTACGAGCAGTACTTC.